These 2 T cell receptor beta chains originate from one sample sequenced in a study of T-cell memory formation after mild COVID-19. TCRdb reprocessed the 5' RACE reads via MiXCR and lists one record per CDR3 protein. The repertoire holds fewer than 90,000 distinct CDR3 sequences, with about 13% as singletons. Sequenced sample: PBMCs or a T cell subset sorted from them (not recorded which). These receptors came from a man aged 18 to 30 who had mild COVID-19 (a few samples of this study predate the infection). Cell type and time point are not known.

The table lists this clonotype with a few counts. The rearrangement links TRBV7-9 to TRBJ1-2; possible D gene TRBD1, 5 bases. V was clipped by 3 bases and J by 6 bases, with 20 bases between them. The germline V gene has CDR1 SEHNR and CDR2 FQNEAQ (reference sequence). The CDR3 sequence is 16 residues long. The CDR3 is CASSLLLQEGLDGYTF. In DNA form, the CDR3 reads TGTGCCAGCAGCTTGCTTCTACAGGAGGGGTTGGATGGCTACACCTTC.

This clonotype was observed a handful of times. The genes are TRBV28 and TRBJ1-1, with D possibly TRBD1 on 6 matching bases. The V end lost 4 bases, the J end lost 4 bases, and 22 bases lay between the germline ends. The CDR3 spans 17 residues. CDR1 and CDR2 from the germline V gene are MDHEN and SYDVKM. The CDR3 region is CASSSMRGQRRGTEAFF. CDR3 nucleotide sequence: TGTGCCAGCAGTTCAATGCGGGGACAAAGGCGGGGCACTGAAGCTTTCTTT.